The source of this TCR beta chain is a study of CD8 T cells in Susac syndrome. CD8+ and CD4+ T cells taken from blood had their TCR beta sequenced. The multiple sclerosis control group was made up of treatment-naive patients with stable or active relapsing-remitting disease. Through negative isolation, CD4+ and CD8+ T cells were obtained, while TEMRA cells were enriched using FACS. Germline assignment: CDR1 SQVTM and CDR2 ANQGSEA. The CDR3 consists of 13 residues. Deletions cut 3 bases from V and 1 base from J, with 9 bases between. Random hexamers served to reverse transcribe roughly 0.45 to 1 ug RNA. Across 54 Vbeta and 13 Jbeta, immunoSEQ multiplex PCR amplified TCR beta CDR3. Via MiXCR, TCRdb re-called the immunoSEQ multiplex PCR reads, giving one row per CDR3 protein. Of about 300,000 distinct CDR3 sequences listed, roughly 85% were seen once; the top ten hold 0.21%.

The receptor comes from a human donor with multiple sclerosis. The V and J genes are TRBV29-1 and TRBJ1-1; D remains unclear. The material sequenced was CD8+ T cells from PBMCs. The CDR3 reads CSVDWMGNTEAFF. In DNA form, the CDR3 reads TGCAGCGTTGATTGGATGGGGAACACTGAAGCTTTCTTT.